This TCR beta chain was retrieved from a study of blood T cells in healthy people across ages. The CDR3 sequence is 17 residues long. The V gene lost 0 bases and the J gene lost 4 bases, with 16 bases spanning the gap. Germline-derived CDR1 and CDR2 are LGHNT and FRNRAP. The use of a sample-barcoded 5' primer and a J-beta primer mix characterized a second PCR of roughly 6 to 12 cycles. Through a template-switch adaptor with 12 random nucleotides, each cDNA molecule received a tag. In TCRdb, the 5' RACE reads were re-called with MiXCR into one record per CDR3 protein. Here the sample spans 1.5 million to 2 million distinct CDR3 sequences, 39% being singletons.

This clonotype was sampled from a human donor in good health. Sequenced material: blood. The rearrangement joins TRBV12-5 to TRBJ2-1; a possible D gene is TRBD2 (6 bases). CDR3 bases: TGTGCTAGTGGTTTGGTACAAGGGAGGTCGAGGTACAATGAGCAGTTCTTC. Encoded protein: CASGLVQGRSRYNEQFF. Based on the CDR3 plus reference TRBV12-5 and TRBJ2-1, the full variable domain is DARVTQTPRHKVTEMGQEVTMRCQPILGHNTVFWYRQTMMQGLELLAYFRNRAPLDDSGMPKDRFSAEMPDATLATLKIQPSEPRDSAVYFCASGLVQGRSRYNEQFFGPGTRLTVL.